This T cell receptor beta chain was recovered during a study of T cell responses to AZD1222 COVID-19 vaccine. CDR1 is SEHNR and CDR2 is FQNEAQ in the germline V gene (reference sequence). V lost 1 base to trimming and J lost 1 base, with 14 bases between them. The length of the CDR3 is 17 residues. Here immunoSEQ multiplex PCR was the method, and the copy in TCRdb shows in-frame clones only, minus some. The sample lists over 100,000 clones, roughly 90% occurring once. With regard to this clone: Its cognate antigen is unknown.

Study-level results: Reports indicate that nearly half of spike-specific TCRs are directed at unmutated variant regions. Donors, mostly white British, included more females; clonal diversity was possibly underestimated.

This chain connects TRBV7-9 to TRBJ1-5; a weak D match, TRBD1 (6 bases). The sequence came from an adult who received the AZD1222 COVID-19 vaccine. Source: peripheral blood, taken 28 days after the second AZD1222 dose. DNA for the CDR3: TGTGCCAGCAGCTTAGAAGGGGGGGGCTGGAGCAATCAGCCCCAGCATTTT. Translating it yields CASSLEGGGWSNQPQHF.